The 27 T cell receptor beta chains below were found in one sample sequenced in a study of cytomegalovirus exposure and HLA in healthy donors. The PCR was carried out with 60 Vbeta primers and 13 Jbeta primers. Sequencing was performed with immunoSEQ multiplex PCR; in TCRdb, only in-frame clones are kept and a portion is missing. The sample has over 100,000 clones; under 70% are singletons. Sequenced sample: PBMCs. The receptors derive from a man aged 25 to 40 in good health and CMV-seropositive.

The J gene is TRBJ2-5, the V gene TRBV7-2, with a possible D match to TRBD2 (5 bases). The J call may be mistaken, given a closer DNA end match to TRBJ2-7. The CDR3 length is 17 residues. From germline, CDR1 is SGHTA and CDR2 FQGNSA. The CDR3 nucleotides are TGTGCCAGCAGCTTATGGGGTGGTCGGGAACTCTCCTACGAGCAGTACTTC. It encodes CASSLWGGRELSYEQYF.

The chain links TRBV19 to TRBJ1-1; D perhaps matches TRBD1 (5 bases). CDR1 and CDR2 from the germline V gene are LNHDA and SQIVND (reference sequence). V was trimmed by 3 bases and J by 0 bases, leaving 17 bases between them. This CDR3 spans 17 amino acids. The CDR3 DNA reads as TGTGCCAGTAGTATTCGGCAGGGATCCTTCATGAACACTGAAGCTTTCTTT. Its translation is CASSIRQGSFMNTEAFF.

The chain combines TRBV10-3 with TRBJ2-7; D possibly corresponds to TRBD1 (7 bases). V was trimmed by 5 bases and J by 0 bases, leaving 11 bases between them. The CDR3 is 14 amino acids. CDR1 and CDR2 from the germline V gene are ENHRY and SYGVKD. The CDR3 reads CAISSRDSSYEQYV. For the CDR3, the DNA is TGTGCCATCAGTTCGCGGGACAGCTCCTACGAGCAGTACGTC.

The chain is built from TRBV6-1 and TRBJ2-6, with TRBD1 matching 7 bases. The CDR3 has 14 amino acids. Trimming at V came to 5 bases and at J to 3 bases, leaving 1 base not matched to a gene. CDR1 and CDR2 from the germline V gene are MNHNS and SASEGT. Here the CDR3 DNA reads TGTGCCAGCAGTTCAGGGGGTGGGGCCAACGTCCTGACTTTC. Translating gives CASSSGGGANVLTF.

This chain links TRBV9 with TRBJ2-3; 9 bases are a match to TRBD2. This CDR3 has 16 residues. The junction had 8 bases not matched to a gene; V was cut back by 6 bases and J by 0 bases. The germline gives CDR1 SGDLS, CDR2 YYNGEE. The CDR3 spells CASTDTSGPSTDTQYF. CDR3 coding DNA: TGTGCCAGCACCGATACTAGCGGGCCTAGCACAGATACGCAGTATTTT.

The chain combines TRBV30 with TRBJ2-6, with D maybe TRBD1 (6 bases). Looked up from germline, CDR1 is GTSNPN and CDR2 is SVGIG (reference sequence). This CDR3 contains 17 residues. V was shortened by 0 bases and J by 0 bases, with 12 bases between the two germline ends. The CDR3 DNA sequence: TGTGCCTGGAGTGTAGGGCAGGGGAGCTCTGGGGCCAACGTCCTGACTTTC. Protein: CAWSVGQGSSGANVLTF.

This clone was seen only a few times. The chain couples TRBV25-1 to TRBJ2-3; 10 nucleotides align to TRBD2. V shed 8 bases and J 5 bases; nucleotides not matched to a gene: 4. Germline lookup yields CDR1 MGHDK and CDR2 SYGVNS. There are 13 residues in the CDR3. CDR3 coding DNA: TGTGCCAGCGGGACTAGCGCTCGAGATACGCAGTATTTT. It translates to CASGTSARDTQYF. Full variable domain (outside the CDR3, taken from reference TRBV25-1 and TRBJ2-3): EADIYQTPRYLVIGTGKKITLECSQTMGHDKMYWYQQDPGMELHLIHYSYGVNSTEKGDLSSESTVSRIRTEHFPLTLESARPSHTSQYLCASGTSARDTQYFGPGTRLTVL.

As to this clone: The junction departs from germline at one end; a sequencing error may be responsible. The J gene is TRBJ2-7, the V gene TRBV7-7; D call uncertain. From germline, CDR1 is SSHAT and CDR2 FNYEAQ (reference sequence). The CDR3 consists of 13 residues. DNA of the CDR3: TGTGCTAGCAGCTCCTCCCAGTCCTACGAGCAGTACTTC. Its protein is CASSSSQSYEQYF.

V is TRBV29-1 and J is TRBJ1-1; D not certain. Trimming cost V 5 bases and J 5 bases, with 15 bases left between them. The CDR3 runs to 13 residues. Germline V gene data show CDR1 as SQVTM and CDR2 as ANQGSEA. The CDR3 sequence is CSVQQAGGTEAFF. CDR3 coding DNA: TGCAGCGTTCAGCAGGCGGGTGGTACTGAAGCTTTCTTT.

This clone has only a few counts. This chain connects TRBV7-9 to TRBJ1-1; D remains ambiguous. Trimming removed 1 base from V and 7 bases from J, with 7 bases in between. Germline CDR1 is SEHNR and CDR2 is FQNEAQ (reference sequence). The CDR3 has 12 residues. CDR3 protein: CASSLESVEAFF. The CDR3 nucleotides are TGTGCCAGCAGCTTAGAGTCAGTTGAAGCTTTCTTT.

The CDR3 reads CASSLPGRNSPLHF. For the CDR3, the DNA is TGTGCCAGCAGTCTCCCTGGGAGGAATTCACCCCTCCACTTT. The chain joins TRBV6-5 to TRBJ1-6, with D unclear. CDR1 and CDR2 from the germline V gene are MNHEY and SVGAGI. The CDR3 totals 14 residues. The V gene lost 5 bases and the J gene lost 7 bases, with 12 bases spanning the gap.

The V and J genes are TRBV9 and TRBJ1-2; D uncertain. Trimming took off 1 base at V and 8 bases at J, with 12 bases between the two ends. This CDR3 is 13 amino acids long. The germline V gene encodes CDR1 SGDLS and CDR2 YYNGEE. This chain's CDR3 is CASSVREGWGYTF. CDR3 sequence (DNA): TGTGCCAGCAGCGTAAGAGAGGGTTGGGGCTACACCTTC.

The chain couples TRBV2 to TRBJ2-2; 8 positions match TRBD1. CDR1 is SNHLY and CDR2 is FYNNEI in the germline V gene. The CDR3 spans 14 residues. The V segment lost 8 bases and the J segment 0 bases; nucleotides outside the gene matches: 2. DNA for the CDR3: TGTGCCAGCGGACAGGGCCCGAACACCGGGGAGCTGTTTTTT. As protein: CASGQGPNTGELFF.

This clone was observed a handful of times. The chain recombines TRBV5-1 with TRBJ1-1; no reliable D call. This CDR3 spans 13 amino acids. Germline loops: CDR1 SGHRS, CDR2 YFSETQ. Deletions cut 4 bases from V and 1 base from J, with 8 bases between. The CDR3: CASSATANTEAFF. The CDR3, as DNA: TGCGCCAGCAGCGCAACAGCGAACACTGAAGCTTTCTTT.

The chain carries TRBV9 and TRBJ1-2, with D possibly matching TRBD1 (5 bases). Trimming shortened V by 1 base and J by 6 bases, and 16 bases separated the two germline ends. The germline gives CDR1 SGDLS, CDR2 YYNGEE. There are 15 residues in the CDR3. CDR3 DNA sequence: TGTGCCAGCAGCGTACTGAGTGGAGGGGAGGATGGCTACACCTTC. It is translated as CASSVLSGGEDGYTF.

The chain has TRBV30 and TRBJ2-1, with D tentatively TRBD2 (7 bases). The CDR3 spans 19 residues. Germline lookup yields CDR1 GTSNPN and CDR2 SVGIG (reference sequence). V was pared by 4 bases and J by 4 bases, with 29 bases between. CDR3 sequence (DNA): TGTGCCTGGAAAGGGGGACCCGGGGGGCAGGGACATGGGTACAATGAGCAGTTCTTC. This sequence encodes CAWKGGPGGQGHGYNEQFF.

V and J are TRBV30 and TRBJ1-5; 7 bases are shared with TRBD1. Per germline, CDR1 GTSNPN and CDR2 SVGIG (reference sequence). Unmatched junction bases numbered 5, after V lost 0 bases and J lost 3 bases. This CDR3 region has 15 residues. The CDR3 region is CAWSVQGRTNQPQHF. Here the CDR3 DNA reads TGTGCCTGGAGTGTACAGGGGCGCACCAATCAGCCCCAGCATTTT.

This clone came up a few times. This chain links TRBV2 with TRBJ1-1, with D possibly TRBD1 on 6 matching bases. The germline CDR1 and CDR2 sequences are SNHLY and FYNNEI. The length of the CDR3 is 16 residues. V lost 4 bases and J lost 7, with 22 bases in between. The CDR3 spells CASSGIQGRPKNEAFF. The DNA of the CDR3 is TGTGCCAGCAGTGGGATACAGGGCAGGCCAAAGAATGAAGCTTTCTTT.

The chain carries TRBV19 and TRBJ1-2; D may be TRBD1 (5 bases). Germline CDR1 and CDR2: LNHDA and SQIVND (reference sequence). Trimming removed 8 bases from V and 8 bases from J, with 24 bases in between. The CDR3 has 15 residues. CDR3 in amino acids: CASRLSGTSAEGYTF. CDR3 bases: TGTGCCAGTCGGCTCTCAGGGACTTCGGCGGAGGGCTACACCTTC.

V gene TRBV10-3 combines with J gene TRBJ2-3, with 10 bases matching TRBD2. After removal of 2 bases from V and 3 bases from J, the junction contained 5 bases not matched to a gene. The CDR3 extends over 16 amino acids. The V gene's germline CDR1 is ENHRY and CDR2 SYGVKD. The CDR3: CAISEGTSASTDTQYF. CDR3 coding DNA: TGTGCCATCAGTGAGGGGACTAGCGCCTCAACAGATACGCAGTATTTT.

V and J are TRBV13 and TRBJ1-2; 8 bases are a match to TRBD1. This CDR3 is 14 amino acids long. Germline V gene lookup returns CDR1 PRHDT and CDR2 FYEKMQ (reference sequence). J gave up 7 bases and V 2 bases, and 6 bases lay outside the gene matches. CDR3 bases: TGTGCCAGCAGCTTACAGGGGGCTTTGAGTGGCTACACCTTC. The encoded protein is CASSLQGALSGYTF.

This chain uses TRBV12-5 with TRBJ1-1; TRBD1 might be the D (6 bases). With 5 bases removed from V and 10 bases from J, the gap between germline ends came to 17 bases. CDR3 length equals 13 residues. Germline V lookup: CDR1 LGHNT, CDR2 FRNRAP. The CDR3 region is CASGLGGGLAAFF. DNA of the CDR3: TGTGCTAGTGGTCTCGGGGGGGGGCTTGCAGCTTTCTTT.

The rearrangement joins TRBV9 to TRBJ2-1; the D gene is possibly TRBD2 (7 bases). CDR3 length equals 16 residues. Trimming pared 0 bases from V and 3 bases from J, leaving 13 bases between. Germline loops: CDR1 SGDLS, CDR2 YYNGEE. CDR3 amino acids: CASSVGSRGGYNEQFF. The CDR3 DNA reads TGTGCCAGCAGCGTAGGGTCGAGGGGGGGCTACAATGAGCAGTTCTTC.

This clone appeared a few times. The V and J genes are TRBV25-1 and TRBJ1-2; 7 positions match TRBD1. This CDR3 is 17 amino acids long. Germline values: CDR1 MGHDK, CDR2 SYGVNS. The V gene end was trimmed by 3 bases and the J gene end by 8 bases; junction bases not matched to a gene: 18. This CDR3 reads CASSDPRRWRQGGGYTF. DNA of the CDR3: TGTGCCAGCAGTGACCCCCGACGGTGGCGGCAGGGGGGCGGCTACACCTTC.

The rearrangement uses TRBV6-6 and TRBJ2-3; TRBD2 might be the D (7 bases). This CDR3 has 13 residues. Trimming took 10 bases from V and 3 from J, leaving 14 bases between them. The V gene's germline CDR1 is MNHNY and CDR2 SVGAGI (reference sequence). The DNA for the CDR3 is TGTGCCATCGCGGGGGCCATAACAGATACGCAGTATTTT. Amino acid sequence: CAIAGAITDTQYF.

V usage is TRBV6-5 and J usage is TRBJ2-3; 7 bases match TRBD2. The CDR3 has 15 residues. Germline V gene sequence: CDR1 MNHEY, CDR2 SVGAGI. V was pared by 5 bases and J by 5 bases, with 10 bases of the junction left unmatched. This chain's CDR3 is CASSRAGLPQDTQYF. CDR3 DNA: TGTGCCAGCAGTCGAGCGGGGCTACCACAAGATACGCAGTATTTT.

The chain couples TRBV28 to TRBJ1-1; weak D call: TRBD1 (5 bases). The CDR3 contains 15 residues. The germline gives CDR1 MDHEN, CDR2 SYDVKM. V gave up 8 bases and J gave up 3 bases, with 19 bases separating them. The CDR3 nucleotides read TGTGCCAGCCTATCCCCCGACAGTGGGTACACTGAAGCTTTCTTT. It yields the protein CASLSPDSGYTEAFF. The full variable domain, with the rest looked up from reference TRBV28 and TRBJ1-1, is DVKVTQSSRYLVKRTGEKVFLECVQDMDHENMFWYRQDPGLGLRLIYFSYDVKMKEKGDIPEGYSVSREKKERFSLILESASTNQTSMYLCASLSPDSGYTEAFFGQGTRLTVV.